The T cell receptor (beta chain) described here comes from a study of T-cell memory formation after mild COVID-19. Study information: Clusters were largely donor specific. General study results and limits: There was a balanced CD4/CD8 profile in clones contracting day 15 to 85, and later expanders leaned CD4+. What remained unconfirmed was the SARS-CoV-2 specificity of second-wave clones peaking on day 37.

On this clonotype: Its matching antigen is unknown.

TCRdb reanalysed the 5' RACE reads using MiXCR and keeps one entry per CDR3 protein. The profile shows approximately 54,000 distinct CDR3 sequences, 9% to 15% of them singletons. The receptor was derived from a man between 18 and 35 years old who had mild COVID-19 (a few samples of this study predate the infection). Cell type and time point are not known. Sequenced sample: PBMCs or a T cell subset sorted from them (not recorded which).

The CDR3 DNA follows: TGTGCCAGCAGTTACTCACAGCGGGGGGGCACAGATACGCAGTATTTT. As protein: CASSYSQRGGTDTQYF. The V gene is TRBV6-5, the J gene TRBJ2-3; 9 bases map to TRBD2. The CDR3 covers 16 residues. CDR1 is MNHEY, CDR2 SVGAGI, per germline. Trimming took 0 bases from V and 1 from J; bases not matched to a gene: 2.